A selection of T cell receptor beta chains follows, all from one sample in a study of shared clonotypes between healthy human individuals. Generated by immunoSEQ multiplex PCR, the TCRdb table keeps only in-frame clones and is missing some. The profile shows some 470,000 clones, 76% of them singletons. Sample: PBMCs. These receptors came from a woman aged 40 to 50 in good health. Some clones in this sample may be carry-over from other donors' samples. Both conserved end residues are part of each CDR3. The D gene is left open where the match is weak. Size is stated for part of the rows, as once, few or many counts, or as a class when the clone is expanded.

j_gene,abundance,d_gene,v_gene,CDR3nt,CDR3aa
TRBJ2-1,NA,TRBD2,TRBV27,TGTGCCAGCAGTTCCGGGACTAGAGGCCGCTCCTACAATGAGCAGTTCTTC,CASSSGTRGRSYNEQFF
TRBJ2-5,NA,NA,TRBV27,TGTGCCAGCAGTTTAGGGGGGAAAGAGACCCAGTACTTC,CASSLGGKETQYF
TRBJ2-7,once,NA,TRBV6-1,TGTGCCAGCAGCTCCGGGACCCGAGTTAACTCGTACTTC,CASSSGTRVNSYF
TRBJ1-3,many,NA,TRBV4-1,TGCGCCAGCAGCCCTCACCGGGGGCCGTCTGGAAACACCATATATTTT,CASSPHRGPSGNTIYF
TRBJ2-2,NA,NA,TRBV7-8,TGTGCCAGCAGCTCTTATGGCACCGGGGAGCTGTTTTTT,CASSSYGTGELFF
TRBJ2-2,NA,NA,TRBV10-3,TGTGCCATCAGGGAGGCCCTGGGGACCGGGGAGCTGTTTTTT,CAIREALGTGELFF
TRBJ1-2,NA,NA,TRBV28,TGTGCCAGCAGTTTACTTGTGTACTATGGCTACACCTTC,CASSLLVYYGYTF
TRBJ2-7,few,TRBD2,TRBV5-1,TGCGCCAGCAGCCCCGGACTAGCGGGAGTACAATACGAGCAGTACTTC,CASSPGLAGVQYEQYF
TRBJ2-1,NA,NA,TRBV7-6,TGTGCCAGCAGGAGAGAACGGGCGCAGTACAATGAGCAGTTCTTC,CASRRERAQYNEQFF
TRBJ1-1,many,NA,TRBV2,TGTGCCAGCAGTGGGGGTGACTCCACTGAAGCTTTCTTT,CASSGGDSTEAFF
TRBJ2-1,NA,TRBD2,TRBV12-5,TGTGCTAGTGGTTTGGTTATAGCGGGACAACGGGTAGATAGGCATAGGCAGTTCTTC,CASGLVIAGQRVDRHRQFF
TRBJ1-3,NA,NA,TRBV11-3,TGTGCCAGCAGCGCAACCCGGACTGGAAACACCATATATTTT,CASSATRTGNTIYF
TRBJ1-5,NA,NA,TRBV2,TGTGCCAGCAGCGGGGGAGAGAATCAGCCCCAGCATTTT,CASSGGENQPQHF
TRBJ1-5,NA,TRBD1,TRBV4-2,TGTGCCAGCAGCGAAAACAGGGGCACGGCCCAGCATTTT,CASSENRGTAQHF
TRBJ2-4,NA,NA,TRBV6-6,TGTGCCAGCAGGCCAAGGGGGAGGAACATTCAGTACTTC,CASRPRGRNIQYF
TRBJ1-1,once,TRBD1,TRBV15,TGTGCCACCAGCACCCACAGGGGCGGGACTGAAGCTTTCTTT,CATSTHRGGTEAFF
TRBJ2-7,NA,NA,TRBV6-1,TGTGCCAGCAGTGCCCAGGGTTACGAGCAGTACTTC,CASSAQGYEQYF
TRBJ2-2,NA,NA,TRBV5-4,TGTGCCAGCAGCTTGGGGGGCAGACAGAACACCGGGGAGCTGTTTTTT,CASSLGGRQNTGELFF
TRBJ2-3,NA,TRBD1,TRBV19,TGTGCCAGTAGTATGGGGCAGGGGGCGGGAGATACGCAGTATTTT,CASSMGQGAGDTQYF
TRBJ2-1,once,TRBD2,TRBV2,TGTGCCAGCAGGGGTTTCACTAGCGGGAGCTCCTACAATGAGCAGTTCTTC,CASRGFTSGSSYNEQFF
TRBJ2-7,NA,TRBD2,TRBV5-1,TGCGCCAGCAGCTTGAGACTAGCGGCTTCCTACGAGCAGTACTTC,CASSLRLAASYEQYF
TRBJ1-2,NA,TRBD1,TRBV28,TGTGCCAGCAGAGGGGACAGGGGGCGTGATGGCTACACCTTC,CASRGDRGRDGYTF
TRBJ1-1,once,NA,TRBV2,TGTGCCAGCAGGGCGGAGGGGCCTGAAGCTTTCTTT,CASRAEGPEAFF
TRBJ1-5,many,TRBD1,TRBV27,TGTGCCAGCAGGGGACAGGGTGGACAGCCCCAGCATTTT,CASRGQGGQPQHF
TRBJ1-1,NA,TRBD1,TRBV28,TGTGCCAGCAGTTTACCCCAAGTCCTGACAGGGGATCTCTTT,CASSLPQVLTGDLF
TRBJ1-2,NA,NA,TRBV5-5,TGTGCCAGCAGTCTCGGGATCGACTATGGCTACACCTTC,CASSLGIDYGYTF
TRBJ2-7,NA,NA,TRBV6-6,TGTGCCAGCAGCAGGGACACCTCCTACGAGCAGTACTTC,CASSRDTSYEQYF
TRBJ2-5,NA,NA,TRBV10-2,TGCGCCAGCAGCGAAGAGCGGGAGACCCAGTACTTC,CASSEERETQYF
TRBJ2-6,NA,NA,TRBV19,TGTGCCAGTAGTGATTCAGGGTCGTTTGGGGCCAACGTCCTGACTTTC,CASSDSGSFGANVLTF
TRBJ1-3,few,NA,TRBV30,TGTGCCTGGAGTGAGAGAGGCTCTGGAAACACCATATATTTT,CAWSERGSGNTIYF
TRBJ2-7,few,TRBD2,TRBV29-1,TGCAGCGTTGCGGCTCCCGGACTAGCGGGAGTCCCCTCCTACGAGCAGTACTTC,CSVAAPGLAGVPSYEQYF